This is a list of T cell receptor beta chains from one sample in a study of shared clonotypes between healthy human individuals. Method: immunoSEQ multiplex PCR; TCRdb's copy keeps in-frame clones and lacks some. Of a few million clones listed, roughly 95% are singletons. The specimen sequenced was naive CD4+ T cells sorted from blood. The receptor source for this set is a young man in good health. Both conserved end residues are part of each CDR3. The D gene is left open where the match is weak. The size entry is marked missing in some rows and otherwise reads once, few, many or a size class.

v_gene: TRBV5-1; j_gene: TRBJ2-7; abundance: NA; d_gene: TRBD2; len: 18; CDR3nt: TGCGCCAGCAGCTTGGGTTATTCTCTAGCGGGCTTTATCCTCGAGCAGTACTTC; CDR3aa: CASSLGYSLAGFILEQYF
v_gene: TRBV9; j_gene: TRBJ2-2; abundance: NA; d_gene: NA; len: 16; CDR3nt: TGTGCCAGCAGCGTAGGCGGGCAGGGTAAAACCGGGGAGCTGTTTTTT; CDR3aa: CASSVGGQGKTGELFF
v_gene: TRBV5-1; j_gene: TRBJ2-5; abundance: NA; d_gene: TRBD2; len: 15; CDR3nt: TGCGCCAGCAGCCCGAGCGGGGATACCCAAGAGACCCAGTACTTC; CDR3aa: CASSPSGDTQETQYF
v_gene: TRBV5-1; j_gene: TRBJ1-2; abundance: NA; d_gene: TRBD1; len: 15; CDR3nt: TGCGCCAGCAGCGGACAGGACAGGAGTGACTATGGCTACACCTTC; CDR3aa: CASSGQDRSDYGYTF
v_gene: TRBV5-1; j_gene: TRBJ2-3; abundance: NA; d_gene: TRBD1; len: 14; CDR3nt: TGCGCCAGCAGTCCCGGGACAGGGACAGATACGCAGTATTTT; CDR3aa: CASSPGTGTDTQYF
v_gene: TRBV7-9; j_gene: TRBJ1-5; abundance: NA; d_gene: NA; len: 16; CDR3nt: TGTGCCAGCAGCTTAGGTGACTGGGGAGGTAATCAGCCCCAGCATTTT; CDR3aa: CASSLGDWGGNQPQHF
v_gene: TRBV7-9; j_gene: TRBJ2-2; abundance: NA; d_gene: NA; len: 15; CDR3nt: TGTGCCAGCAGTACAGACAGGCTTAACACCGGGGAGCTGTTTTTT; CDR3aa: CASSTDRLNTGELFF
v_gene: TRBV10-2; j_gene: TRBJ2-5; abundance: NA; d_gene: NA; len: 12; CDR3nt: TGCGCCAGCAGTGGTGGAGGAGAGACCCAGTACTTC; CDR3aa: CASSGGGETQYF
v_gene: TRBV6-5; j_gene: TRBJ1-2; abundance: NA; d_gene: TRBD1; len: 15; CDR3nt: TGTGCCAGCAGTTTCGCCGGACAGGGGACCTATGGCTACACCTTC; CDR3aa: CASSFAGQGTYGYTF
v_gene: TRBV4-1; j_gene: TRBJ2-2; abundance: once; d_gene: TRBD2; len: 15; CDR3nt: TGCGCCAGCAGCCAAGTACTAGCGGGCACCGGGGAGCTGTTTTTT; CDR3aa: CASSQVLAGTGELFF
v_gene: TRBV6-1; j_gene: TRBJ1-2; abundance: NA; d_gene: NA; len: 12; CDR3nt: TGTGCCAGCAGCGGGTCTGTTTCTCGCTACACCTTC; CDR3aa: CASSGSVSRYTF
v_gene: TRBV2; j_gene: TRBJ2-7; abundance: NA; d_gene: NA; len: 13; CDR3nt: TGTGCCAGCGGCGGAGGTATCTCCTACGAGCAGTACTTC; CDR3aa: CASGGGISYEQYF
v_gene: TRBV18; j_gene: TRBJ2-1; abundance: NA; d_gene: NA; len: 14; CDR3nt: TGTGCCAGCTCACCACAGGGGACAACTAATGAGCAGTTCTTC; CDR3aa: CASSPQGTTNEQFF
v_gene: TRBV18; j_gene: TRBJ2-7; abundance: NA; d_gene: NA; len: 15; CDR3nt: TGTGCCAGCTCACCACCGGCCGGGGGAGTTAACGAGCAGTACTTC; CDR3aa: CASSPPAGGVNEQYF
v_gene: TRBV18; j_gene: TRBJ2-2; abundance: NA; d_gene: NA; len: 13; CDR3nt: TGTGCCAGCTCACCAGGGGGCTACGGGGAGCTGTTTTTT; CDR3aa: CASSPGGYGELFF
v_gene: TRBV5-1; j_gene: TRBJ1-6; abundance: NA; d_gene: NA; len: 14; CDR3nt: TGCGCCAGCAGCTTGGAAAATCATAATTCACCCCTCCACTTT; CDR3aa: CASSLENHNSPLHF
v_gene: TRBV1; j_gene: TRBJ2-5; abundance: once; d_gene: NA; len: 12; CDR3nt: TGCACCAGCAGCCAAGAGGCGGCGGCTGAGTACTTC; CDR3aa: CTSSQEAAAEYF
v_gene: TRBV5-4; j_gene: TRBJ2-1; abundance: NA; d_gene: NA; len: 12; CDR3nt: TGTGCCAGCAGCACCGGACAGCGGGAGCAGTTCTTC; CDR3aa: CASSTGQREQFF
v_gene: TRBV9; j_gene: TRBJ1-1; abundance: once; d_gene: NA; len: 13; CDR3nt: TGTGCCAGCAGCGTCGGGGGAGACACTGAAGCTTTCTTT; CDR3aa: CASSVGGDTEAFF
v_gene: TRBV5-1; j_gene: TRBJ2-7; abundance: NA; d_gene: NA; len: 13; CDR3nt: TGCGCCAGCAGCCCCGGGACAACTTACGAGCAGTACTTC; CDR3aa: CASSPGTTYEQYF